This TCR beta chain appears in the sequencing data of a study of blood T cell repertoires in COVID-19. At the level of the study: Sites across the United States, Italy and Spain contributed samples from acute and convalescent COVID-19. From T cells, B-cell-depleted T cells, or PBMCs came the material, which was cDNA or gDNA.

Authors' analysis steps: How many nucleated cells were present was estimated from reference gene primer amplification. Clones were sequenced by immunoSEQ multiplex PCR, and TCRdb holds only the in-frame ones, with some missing. D and trimming come from the DNA, and the V and J calls and clone size come from that table. Here the sample spans roughly 140,000 clones, about 77% being singletons. The CDR3 totals 14 residues. In germline, CDR1 is SGHRS, CDR2 YFSETQ. V gave up 5 bases and J gave up 6 bases; unmatched junction bases: 5. The V call is TRBV5-1, the J call TRBJ2-5; 12 bases match TRBD1. The sequenced sample consisted of peripheral blood. The TCR sequence derives from a man aged 60 to 69 with acute or convalescent COVID-19. The CDR3 DNA sequence: TGCGCCAGCAGGGGGACAGGGGGCTATCAGACCCAGTACTTC. Amino acids: CASRGTGGYQTQYF.